In its sample, the clone carrying this T cell receptor (beta chain) was seen many times. The antigen is unknown. The sample comes from a study of molecular identifiers for immune sequencing clone quantification. The CDR3 is 11 amino acids. From germline, CDR1 is PRHDT and CDR2 FYEKMQ (reference sequence). Trimming stripped 5 bases from V and 4 bases from J, with 4 bases between. Study conclusions and caveats: Highly expanded clone sizes could be underestimated by identical TCR molecules sharing a barcode.

Making the bulk TCR libraries relied on previously described methods and listed TCR primers. TCRdb itself ran the PCR reads through MiXCR, one entry per CDR3 protein. In the table there are 8,000 to 11,000 distinct CDR3 sequences, 15% to 20% of which are singletons. As CD8+CD4-CCR7+CD45RA+ cells, naive CD8 T cells were sorted. The V gene is TRBV13, the J gene TRBJ2-3; D gene unclear. The origin of this receptor is a human donor in good health. Some libraries in this study had Jurkat cell RNA spiked in. The specimen sequenced was naive CD8+ T cells from blood, with Jurkat cell RNA spiked in. The subset denotes: FACS-sorted CD8+CD4-CCR7+CD45RA+ naive T cells. Written as DNA, the CDR3 is TGTGCCAGCAGCCATTCAGATACGCAGTATTTT. Translated, it gives CASSHSDTQYF.